The TCR beta chain under discussion was sequenced for a study of identical twins. Germline CDR1 MDHEN, CDR2 SYDVKM. Germline trimming cut 5 bases from V and 1 base from J; bases unmatched to any gene: 6. This CDR3 contains 16 residues. This clonotype has a handful of counts. TCRdb reanalysed the 5' RACE reads using MiXCR and keeps one entry per CDR3 protein. This sample has hundreds of thousands of distinct CDR3 sequences, with 6% to 9% found just once. This same sample was also part of a study on yellow fever vaccine responses in identical twins.

V gene TRBV28 combines with J gene TRBJ2-1; 9 positions agree with TRBD2. The TCR comes from a woman aged 18-29 years in good health. The specimen was memory (CD45RO+) T cells sorted from blood. The CDR3 loop is CASSTPTSGSYNEQFF. The CDR3 coding sequence is TGTGCCAGCAGTACCCCGACTAGCGGATCCTACAATGAGCAGTTCTTC.